This TCR beta chain was captured in a study of beta chain features in type 1 diabetes (dated by TCRdb to between 2018 and 2020). In terms of the full investigation: Mean age, gender distribution, total cell number and subset yield did not differ between patients and healthy donors. In the study, TCRB repertoires of sorted circulating CD4+ T cell subsets from recently diagnosed type 1 diabetes patients were compared with those of matched healthy donors. Regulatory and stem cell-like memory subsets were isolated from only 8 patients and roughly eight healthy donors, whereas naive and central memory subsets came from all 30 or so donors. A total of roughly 100 million sorted cells were examined across all samples, and the number of cells per subset was strongly correlated with RNA yield.

CDR1 LNHDA and CDR2 SQIVND were looked up in the germline V gene (reference sequence). Its CDR3 holds 16 amino acids, cysteine through phenylalanine. Only the CDR3 DNA stays, 48 bases, in frame from base 1. V loses 6 bases at its end and J loses 1 base; junction bases beyond the gene matches: 8. A word on this clone: This receptor's antigen is unknown. Base qualities are not provided; no much larger clone lies one nucleotide away.

From each donor, a single peripheral blood sample of approximately 0.11 L on average was drawn into heparinised tubes. Naive, central memory, regulatory and stem cell-like memory CD4+ T cells were sorted on a BD FACSAria II using a panel including CD45RO, CCR7, CD25, CD127, CD95 and CD27. A purity above 98% was achieved for all sorted populations. PBMCs were isolated right away by Lymphoprep density gradient centrifugation and were stained directly, without culture. Samples were stained and sorted in pairs, with one healthy donor and one patient per experiment, so that batch effects were minimized. Points the paper makes about the study in general: Shorter templates might be favored by PCR, yet because patient and control samples were amplified and corrected together, any such skew would affect both groups equally. Type 1 diabetes patients showed a moderate but significant shortening of TCRB CDR3 length in all four CD4+ subsets. The naive, central memory and regulatory TCRB repertoires appeared to resemble one another more closely among patients than among healthy donors. At VDJ recombination sites, type 1 diabetes patients had fewer insertions and more deleted nucleotides, which implies abnormalities in thymic rearrangement. Because cDNA rather than genomic DNA was sequenced, highly expressing activated cells could have been over-represented, although no difference in activation and CD3 levels was found between groups. Because small numbers of individuals were included in the HLA sub-analyses, any influence of HLA type on TCRB rearrangement was left unresolved.

The entire amount of isolated RNA was reverse transcribed using the High Capacity cDNA Reverse Transcription Kit, so the sequenced TCRB transcripts were expressed ones. Deep immunoSEQ sequencing was applied to naive, central memory and regulatory T cell samples, giving an average of roughly 3.5 million total reads per sample. Sorted cells were lysed in RLT buffer and RNA was extracted with DNase-treated RNeasy Micro or Mini kits, depending on cell number. To prevent cross-contamination, each cell subset was processed individually, whereas patient and healthy donor samples were processed jointly. The immunoSEQ multiplex PCR was used to amplify TCRB sequences from cDNA, yielding 87-bp fragments that span the CDR3 region. Sequencing of the amplicons was performed on the Illumina HiSeq platform. Regarding the original processing steps: Synthetic template baselines were used to correct PCR bias computationally, reads within Hamming distance 2 were collapsed together, and singletons that could not be merged were discarded. By aligning reads against IMGT, V, D and J genes, CDR3 length, and insertions or deletions at six rearrangement sites were assigned. Within each subset, clonotype counts were normalized to sorted cell number, after which true diversity and Gini coefficients were computed with the tcR R package. The overlap coefficient, calculated on TCRB nucleotide sequences, was used to measure repertoire sharing. TCRdb carries this immuneACCESS record with in-frame sequences only. Its versions omit some clonotypes, under half of them owing to an unresolved V gene in the studies checked, with the rest unexplained. D and trimming come from the DNA, and the V and J calls and clone size come from that table. The sample records about 140,000 clones, less than 9% of which are singletons. The ten largest clones represent 1.4% of the sample.

The sample comprised central memory CD4+ T cells from blood. This receptor was obtained from a woman in her twenties or thirties in good health. The chain was built from TRBV19 and TRBJ2-1; 8 junctional bases match TRBD2. In nucleotides, the sequence is TGTGCCAGTAGGAAGAAGGCGGGAGGATCCTACAATGAGCAGTTCTTC. Translated, it gives CASRKKAGGSYNEQFF.